This T cell receptor (beta chain) came from a study of shared clonotypes between healthy human individuals. Study results and limitations: Generation probabilities were higher for clonotypes shared across all four sorted-subset donors than for unshared ones. Clonotypes that were shared across a few donors made up roughly 5% of naive CD4 clonotypes.

To note about this clone: Antigen unknown.

The authors distributed each subset's genomic DNA evenly over several immunoSEQ plates. Profiled with immunoSEQ multiplex PCR; TCRdb holds only in-frame clones, not every one. The sample yields fewer than 3 million clones, roughly 90% seen once. Germline V gene lookup returns CDR1 SEHNR and CDR2 FQNEAQ (reference sequence). CDR3 length: 15 amino acids. With 3 bases clipped from V and 1 base from J, the junction kept 3 bases outside the gene matches. Splitting of CD4+ cells produced CD45RA+ naive and CD45RA-negative memory subsets. This chain joins TRBV7-9 and TRBJ1-2; TRBD1 matches at 9 bases. Sequencing input: naive CD4+ T cells from PBMCs. Subset reported: CD45RA+ positively selected. The TCR was taken from a man in his late teens or twenties in good health. Some clones in this sample may be carry-over from other donors' samples. This chain's CDR3 is CASSLGGQGNYGYTF. The CDR3 bases are TGTGCCAGCAGCTTGGGGGGACAGGGTAACTATGGCTACACCTTC.